The T cell receptor (beta chain) described here comes from a study of blood T cell repertoires in COVID-19. Study at large: Spain, Italy and the United States supplied samples that represented acute and convalescent COVID-19. Sources were T cells, B-cell-depleted T cells, or PBMCs; the material itself was cDNA or gDNA.

Source study methods: Cell counts per sample came from amplifying reference gene primers. The protocol was immunoSEQ multiplex PCR, while the TCRdb copy is restricted to in-frame clones and leaves out a portion. That table is the source of V, J and clone size, and D and trimming were worked out from the DNA. The sample lists around 200,000 clones, more than 75% seen once, with 18% in the top ten. Enrolled during active infection, Seattle patients were then followed longitudinally. Germline V CDR1 and CDR2: SGDLS, YYNGEE. V was clipped by 4 bases and J by 7 bases; unmatched bases: 12. The CDR3 runs to 16 residues.

This TCR derives from a person aged 70 to 79 with COVID-19, enrolled during active disease. The sequenced sample consisted of peripheral blood. The chain couples TRBV9 to TRBJ2-2; 8 bases fit TRBD1. The CDR3 region is CASSPEGTGGYGELFF. Written as DNA, the CDR3 is TGTGCCAGCAGCCCGGAAGGGACAGGTGGTTACGGGGAGCTGTTTTTT.